The 27 T cell receptor beta chains below all came from one sample that was sequenced in a study of T cells in Graves' hyperthyroidism and ophthalmopathy. RNA transcripts provided the source from which TCR beta CDR3 regions were amplified. In the first-round RT-PCR of the TCR CDR3, the HTBI primer set was used. TCRdb re-called the multiplex PCR reads with MiXCR, one entry per CDR3 protein. The table shows approximately 410,000 distinct CDR3 sequences, with roughly 13% occurring only once. Sequencing input: blood. These receptors all stem from a woman under 30 with Graves' hyperthyroidism.

This clonotype showed up many times. The gene calls are TRBV3-1 and TRBJ1-1, with 8 bases identical to TRBD1. Germline CDR1 and CDR2: LGHDT and YNNKEL (reference sequence). The CDR3 contains 14 residues. V shed 3 bases and J 4 bases; nucleotides not matched to a gene: 4. CDR3 nucleotides: TGTGCCAGCAGCCACAGCGACAGGGGCACTGAAGCTTTCTTT. As protein: CASSHSDRGTEAFF. The whole variable domain, remainder taken from reference TRBV3-1 and TRBJ1-1, is DTAVSQTPKYLVTQMGNDKSIKCEQNLGHDTMYWYKQDSKKFLKIMFSYNNKELIINETVPNRFSPKSPDKAHLNLHINSLELGDSAVYFCASSHSDRGTEAFFGQGTRLTVV.

This clonotype showed up many times. The genes are TRBV6-2 or TRBV6-3 and TRBJ2-3; D not certain. Trimming pared 0 bases from V and 4 bases from J, leaving 8 bases between. CDR3 size: 14 residues. Germline CDR1 and CDR2: MNHEY and SVGEGT. The CDR3 sequence is CASSYSGLSDTQYF. The CDR3 coding sequence is TGTGCCAGCAGTTACTCCGGGTTATCAGATACGCAGTATTTT.

This clonotype was observed many times. The chain joins TRBV7-2 to TRBJ2-1; 9 bases map to TRBD2. Germline V gives CDR1 SGHTA, CDR2 FQGNSA. The V gene end was trimmed by 1 base and the J gene end by 7 bases; junction bases not matched to a gene: 8. The CDR3 length is 16 residues. The chain's CDR3 is CASSLEAGGPGNEQFF. Here the CDR3 DNA reads TGTGCCAGCAGCTTAGAGGCGGGAGGGCCGGGAAATGAGCAGTTCTTC.

This clonotype was recorded at least ten times. The chain combines TRBV3-1 with TRBJ2-1; 12 nucleotides match TRBD2. Trimming at V came to 0 bases and at J to 7 bases, leaving 1 base not matched to a gene. This CDR3 region has 15 residues. CDR1 is LGHDT and CDR2 is YNNKEL in the germline V gene (reference sequence). CDR3 amino acids: CASSQEGTSGNEQFF. In nucleotides, the CDR3 is TGTGCCAGCAGCCAAGAGGGGACTAGCGGGAATGAGCAGTTCTTC.

This clonotype was seen a handful of times. The chain joins TRBV6-6 to TRBJ1-2; the match to TRBD1 covers 10 bases. Germline lookup yields CDR1 MNHNY and CDR2 SVGAGI (reference sequence). The CDR3 spans 15 residues. Trimming took 0 bases from V and 7 from J; bases not matched to a gene: 5. The CDR3 reads CASSYSGDRGSGYTF. In nucleotides, the CDR3 is TGTGCCAGCAGTTACTCGGGGGACAGGGGTAGTGGCTACACCTTC.

This clonotype came up a few times. This rearrangement joins TRBV30 to TRBJ1-1, with D uncertain. This CDR3 has 13 residues. Germline lookup yields CDR1 GTSNPN and CDR2 SVGIG (reference sequence). The ends were cut back, 0 bases at V and 0 bases at J, with 5 bases in the middle. CDR3 nucleotide sequence: TGTGCCTGGAGTGTTATAATGAACACTGAAGCTTTCTTT. It codes for CAWSVIMNTEAFF.

Many counts were recorded for this clonotype. The chain has TRBV13 and TRBJ1-6, with TRBD1 matching 7 bases. Trimming removed 0 bases from V and 10 bases from J; junction bases left unmatched: 6. Germline V lookup: CDR1 PRHDT, CDR2 FYEKMQ (reference sequence). The CDR3 runs to 15 residues. The CDR3: CASSLGRGGQSPLHF. In nucleotides, the CDR3 is TGTGCCAGCAGCTTAGGCCGGGGGGGACAGTCACCCCTCCACTTT.

In this sample, this clonotype turned up many times. The genes are TRBV27 and TRBJ2-2, with D maybe TRBD1 (6 bases). Germline values: CDR1 MNHEY, CDR2 SMNVEV (reference sequence). The CDR3 covers 15 residues. V gave up 6 bases and J gave up 3 bases, with 14 bases separating them. The CDR3 nucleotides are TGTGCCAGCAGCTCGGCCACAGGGTACACCGGGGAGCTGTTTTTT. Translation: CASSSATGYTGELFF.

There are a few counts of this clonotype. This sequence joins TRBV30 and TRBJ1-6; possible D gene TRBD1, 6 bases. The CDR3 contains 13 residues. Per the germline V gene, CDR1 is GTSNPN and CDR2 is SVGIG (reference sequence). V dropped 0 bases and J dropped 9 bases, with 9 bases sitting between them. Here the CDR3 DNA reads TGTGCCTGGAGTGTAAACAGGGCTTCACCCCTCCACTTT. It yields the protein CAWSVNRASPLHF.

The chain couples TRBV7-3 to TRBJ2-3; 11 bases are a match to TRBD2. Losses at the gene ends were 5 bases for V and 1 base for J; bases not matched to a gene: 8. Germline V gives CDR1 SGHTA, CDR2 FQGTGA. This CDR3 spans 17 amino acids. DNA of the CDR3: TGTGCCAGCAGCCCAGGAGGGGGACTAGCGGGCACAGATACGCAGTATTTT. Its protein is CASSPGGGLAGTDTQYF.

This clonotype was counted at least ten times. The chain combines TRBV27 with TRBJ2-7, with 9 bases matching TRBD1. This CDR3 region has 15 residues. Germline-derived CDR1 and CDR2 are MNHEY and SMNVEV (reference sequence). The V and J ends lost 0 bases and 0 bases, in that order; junction bases with no gene match: 0. CDR3 nucleotides: TGTGCCAGCAGTTTATCGACAGGGGGCTCCTACGAGCAGTACTTC. Protein product: CASSLSTGGSYEQYF.

This clonotype was counted ten times or more. The chain has TRBV20-1 and TRBJ1-5, with 7 bases lining up with TRBD1. Trimming cost V 6 bases and J 6 bases; bases outside gene matches: 8. This CDR3 has 13 amino acids. CDR1 is DFQATT, CDR2 SNEGSKA, per germline (reference sequence). The CDR3 reads CSARQGGGQPQHF. The CDR3 DNA follows: TGCAGTGCCAGACAGGGCGGGGGTCAGCCCCAGCATTTT.

This clonotype was counted ten times or more. One junction end does not reproduce the germline sequence, and a read error may be involved. The CDR3 DNA reads as TGCGCCAGCAGTGAGTCGCGGCTGAACGCTGAAGCTTTCTTT. It translates to CASSESRLNAEAFF. V is TRBV10-1 and J is TRBJ1-1; the D is unclear. Germline V gene sequence: CDR1 WNHNN, CDR2 SYGVQD (reference sequence). The CDR3 extends over 14 amino acids.

This clonotype came up many times. The chain has TRBV3-1 and TRBJ1-1, with a tentative D call TRBD1 (5 bases). With 1 base removed from V and 3 bases from J, the gap between germline ends came to 15 bases. Germline V gives CDR1 LGHDT, CDR2 YNNKEL (reference sequence). CDR3 size: 16 residues. The CDR3 nucleotides are TGTGCCAGCAGCCAAGCAGGGTCTAGACGGCACACTGAAGCTTTCTTT. Translation gives CASSQAGSRRHTEAFF.

In its sample, this clonotype was seen a few times. The V gene is TRBV2, the J gene TRBJ1-4; 7 nucleotides agree with TRBD1. The length of the CDR3 is 13 residues. V lost 8 bases and J lost 7; bases outside the gene matches: 7. Germline loops: CDR1 SNHLY, CDR2 FYNNEI. Here the CDR3 reads CASGETGPEKLFF. CDR3 sequence (DNA): TGTGCCAGCGGGGAGACAGGGCCTGAAAAACTGTTTTTT.

This clonotype was seen repeatedly, ten times or more. V is TRBV7-9 and J is TRBJ2-7, with 9 nucleotides matching TRBD1. V shed 4 bases and J 4 bases; nucleotides not matched to a gene: 8. This CDR3 comprises 15 residues. Germline lookup yields CDR1 SEHNR and CDR2 FQNEAQ (reference sequence). CDR3 DNA: TGTGCCAGCAGCTCCCGCGGGACAGGGTCGTACGAGCAGTACTTC. Encoded protein: CASSSRGTGSYEQYF.

The sample holds many counts of this clonotype. The gene calls are TRBV12-3 or TRBV12-4 and TRBJ2-7; D gene unclear. The ends were cut back, 4 bases at V and 4 bases at J, with 8 bases in the middle. The CDR3 consists of 12 residues. The CDR3 DNA follows: TGTGCCAGCAGTTCGGCCCCTTACGAGCAGTACTTC. This sequence encodes CASSSAPYEQYF.

The V and J genes are TRBV6-1 and TRBJ2-1; D is ambiguous. CDR3 size: 13 residues. Trimming cost V 0 bases and J 7 bases, with 7 bases left between them. CDR1 MNHNS and CDR2 SASEGT come from the germline V gene. This CDR3 is CASSEAEPNEQFF. The CDR3 DNA reads as TGTGCCAGCAGTGAAGCGGAACCAAATGAGCAGTTCTTC.

The chain links TRBV6-5 to TRBJ1-4; maybe TRBD1 (5 bases). V gave up 0 bases and J gave up 2 bases, with 7 bases separating them. CDR1 and CDR2 (germline): MNHEY, SVGAGI. CDR3 length: 15 amino acids. DNA for the CDR3: TGTGCCAGCAGTTACTCTGCAGGGACTAATGAAAAACTGTTTTTT. It yields the protein CASSYSAGTNEKLFF.

This chain uses TRBV4-3 with TRBJ2-2; 10 bases align to TRBD1. The CDR3 is made up of 17 amino acids. The germline V gene has CDR1 LGHNA and CDR2 YSLEER. V shed 0 bases, J shed 5 bases, and the junction held 6 bases outside the gene matches. The CDR3 here is CASSQDGQGVGTGELFF. The CDR3 nucleotides are TGCGCCAGCAGCCAAGATGGACAGGGGGTAGGGACCGGGGAGCTGTTTTTT.

The CDR3 is CASSQESSGAGDTQYF. In DNA, the CDR3 is TGTGCCAGCAGCCAAGAATCCTCCGGGGCGGGGGATACGCAGTATTTT. The chain carries TRBV14 and TRBJ2-3; possibly TRBD2 for D (6 bases). Looked up from germline, CDR1 is SGHDN and CDR2 is FVKESK. The CDR3 sequence is 16 residues long. Trimming left V 0 bases short and J 6 bases short, with 16 bases between.

In this sample, this clonotype turned up many times. The gene calls are TRBV28 and TRBJ1-2; D perhaps matches TRBD1 (6 bases). Trimming removed 5 bases at V and 1 base at J, with 11 bases between. The CDR3 spans 14 residues. Germline CDR1 and CDR2: MDHEN and SYDVKM. The CDR3 is CASSDRIFNYGYTF. The CDR3 DNA reads TGTGCCAGCAGTGACAGGATTTTTAACTATGGCTACACCTTC.

This clonotype has a count of ten or more. The gene calls are TRBV28 and TRBJ2-7; 9 bases fit TRBD2. Germline V gene data show CDR1 as MDHEN and CDR2 as SYDVKM. The V segment lost 7 bases and the J segment 3 bases; nucleotides outside the gene matches: 4. The CDR3 runs 13 residues. The CDR3 reads CASTSGTYYEQYF. The CDR3 DNA follows: TGTGCCAGCACTAGCGGGACCTACTACGAGCAGTACTTC.

This clonotype came up many times. The chain employs TRBV30 and TRBJ1-1; D is unclear. There are 13 residues in the CDR3. V lost 3 bases to trimming and J lost 2 bases, with 10 bases between them. CDR1 GTSNPN and CDR2 SVGIG come from the germline V gene (reference sequence). The CDR3 nucleotides are TGTGCCTGGAGCGCCCGTAGAAACACTGAAGCTTTCTTT. Translation gives CAWSARRNTEAFF.

This chain joins TRBV9 and TRBJ2-5, with D possibly matching TRBD2 (6 bases). The ends were cut back, 2 bases at V and 4 bases at J, with 15 bases in the middle. Germline V gene data show CDR1 as SGDLS and CDR2 as YYNGEE. CDR3 length: 15 amino acids. The CDR3 protein is CASSVMASVGETQYF. The CDR3 DNA is TGTGCCAGCAGCGTTATGGCTAGCGTAGGAGAGACCCAGTACTTC.

CDR3 coding DNA: TGTGCCAGCAGCGTAGAAGGAGGGGGGACACCCCACGGGAGGACCCAGTACTTC. Encoded protein: CASSVEGGGTPHGRTQYF. The chain has TRBV9 and TRBJ2-5; possibly TRBD1 or TRBD2 for D (6 bases each). CDR1 is SGDLS and CDR2 is YYNGEE in the germline V gene. This CDR3 has 18 amino acids. V was trimmed by 0 bases and J by 7 bases, leaving 25 bases between them.

This clonotype was seen ten or more times. The chain carries TRBV11-2 and TRBJ1-2; no firm D call. The CDR3 consists of 14 residues. Trimming stripped 5 bases from V and 8 bases from J, with 18 bases between. Germline CDR1 SGHAT, CDR2 FQNNGV. CDR3: CASSRWDPSGGYTF. Written as DNA, the CDR3 is TGTGCCAGCAGCCGGTGGGATCCCTCTGGCGGCTACACCTTC.